A single sample is the source of the 22 T cell receptor beta chains below, sequenced in a study of graft-versus-host responses after intestinal transplantation. Method: immunoSEQ multiplex PCR; TCRdb's copy keeps in-frame clones and lacks some. The sample shows fewer than 150,000 clones, roughly nine tenths of them seen only once. The antigens of these receptors remain unknown. Specimen: unstimulated CD4+ T cells sorted from spleen or lymph node cells, collected before intestinal transplant. The receptors were gathered from a human donor who received an intestinal transplant.

The V gene is TRBV27, the J gene TRBJ1-5, with TRBD1 identical over 12 bases. Germline loops: CDR1 MNHEY, CDR2 SMNVEV (reference sequence). V trimming: 9 bases; J trimming: 5 bases; junction bases outside the gene matches: 8. CDR3 length equals 15 residues. The CDR3 spells CASRAGTGGDQPQHF. The CDR3 region has the DNA TGTGCCAGTCGAGCCGGGACAGGGGGCGATCAGCCCCAGCATTTT.

The genes are TRBV18 and TRBJ2-7; D may be TRBD1 (6 bases). Germline CDR1 and CDR2: KGHSH and LQKENI. V lost 1 base and J 6 bases, leaving 10 bases between the germline ends. The CDR3 spans 13 residues. CDR3 in DNA: TGTGCCAGCTCACCACAGGGGGAGCGCGAGCAGTACTTC. The encoded protein is CASSPQGEREQYF.

The CDR3 DNA follows: TGTGCCAGCAGTATCCGCCACAGGGGCTACGAGCAGTACTTC. As protein: CASSIRHRGYEQYF. The J gene is TRBJ2-7, the V gene TRBV27; 7 nucleotides line up with TRBD1. This CDR3 has 14 amino acids. CDR1 and CDR2 (germline): MNHEY, SMNVEV (reference sequence). The V gene end was trimmed by 5 bases and the J gene end by 3 bases; junction bases not matched to a gene: 7.

The J gene is TRBJ2-2, the V gene TRBV6-5; D is possibly TRBD2 (7 bases). The CDR3 is 13 amino acids. Germline assignment: CDR1 MNHEY and CDR2 SVGAGI. Trimming removed 6 bases at V and 6 bases at J, with 11 bases between. DNA for the CDR3: TGTGCCAGCAGCCGGGGGGCGTCCGGGGAGCTGTTTTTT. It yields the protein CASSRGASGELFF.

The chain uses TRBV5-6 and TRBJ1-6, with a possible D match to TRBD1 (5 bases). Trimming stripped 1 base from V and 8 bases from J, with 10 bases between. There are 14 residues in the CDR3. CDR1 is SGHDT and CDR2 is YYEEEE in the germline V gene. The CDR3 is CASSLRGLYSPLHF. As DNA, the CDR3 is TGTGCCAGCAGCTTGCGGGGGTTGTATTCACCCCTCCACTTT.

In nucleotides, the CDR3 is TGTGCTAGTGGTTCGAGCTCCAGGGGAGCTAACTATGGCTACACCTTC. Its protein is CASGSSSRGANYGYTF. This chain links TRBV12-5 with TRBJ1-2; tentative D call: TRBD1 (6 bases). Germline V lookup: CDR1 LGHNT, CDR2 FRNRAP. V was pared by 4 bases and J by 0 bases, with 15 bases between. This CDR3 has 16 amino acids.

This clone came up once. CDR3 in DNA: TGTGCCAGCAGCCAGTACAATGAGCAGTTCTTC. Translation: CASSQYNEQFF. The chain joins TRBV14 to TRBJ2-1; no definite D call. CDR1 is SGHDN and CDR2 is FVKESK in the germline V gene. The CDR3 consists of 11 residues. V was shortened by 3 bases and J by 4 bases, with 1 base between the two germline ends.

V gene TRBV19 combines with J gene TRBJ2-1; 12 nucleotides match TRBD2. The CDR3 consists of 18 residues. J lost 1 base, V lost 1 base, and 5 bases had no gene match. CDR1 is LNHDA, CDR2 SQIVND, per germline (reference sequence). The CDR3, as DNA: TGTGCCAGTAGTATAGTAACTAGCGGGGGGAGATCCTACAATGAGCAGTTCTTC. This codes for CASSIVTSGGRSYNEQFF.

Concerning this clone: Its ends do not fully match the called genes, so a read error is possible. The V gene is TRBV5-6, the J gene TRBJ2-7; 7 bases match TRBD2. The CDR3 consists of 11 residues. Germline V gene lookup returns CDR1 SGHDT and CDR2 YYEEEE. CDR3 in amino acids: CASSSGLVVDF. CDR3 sequence (DNA): TGTGCCAGCAGCTCAGGACTAGTTGTGGACTTC.

CDR3 DNA: TGTGCCAGCTCTCAAGCGGGGGGGGACGCAGATACGCAGTATTTT. Translation gives CASSQAGGDADTQYF. V usage is TRBV18 and J usage is TRBJ2-3, with 10 bases fitting TRBD2. The CDR3 length is 15 residues. V lost 6 bases, J lost 4 bases, and 7 bases stayed unmatched. Germline V gene data show CDR1 as KGHSH and CDR2 as LQKENI.

The rearrangement uses TRBV9 and TRBJ2-7; 12 bases map to TRBD1. The V gene end was trimmed by 2 bases and the J gene end by 6 bases; junction bases not matched to a gene: 6. The CDR3 is made up of 15 amino acids. The germline V gene encodes CDR1 SGDLS and CDR2 YYNGEE. The CDR3 DNA reads as TGTGCCAGCAGCGTCCGGGACAGGGGGCTCGGCGAGCAGTACTTC. Translated, it gives CASSVRDRGLGEQYF.

The chain is built from TRBV5-4 and TRBJ2-1, with 7 positions matching TRBD1. There are 15 residues in the CDR3. Per germline, CDR1 SGHNT and CDR2 YYREEE (reference sequence). With 4 bases clipped from V and 5 bases from J, the junction kept 9 bases outside the gene matches. For the CDR3, the DNA is TGTGCCAGCAGCCCCCGACAGGGTGTCAACAATGAGCAGTTCTTC. Protein product: CASSPRQGVNNEQFF.

In its sample, this clone was seen once. The chain is built from TRBV19 and TRBJ2-1; 7 nucleotides align to TRBD1. V was clipped by 3 bases and J by 2 bases; unmatched bases: 10. The CDR3 covers 17 residues. From germline, CDR1 is LNHDA and CDR2 SQIVND (reference sequence). CDR3 in amino acids: CASSIFGRQGPYNEQFF. The CDR3 nucleotides are TGTGCCAGTAGTATCTTTGGTCGACAGGGACCCTACAATGAGCAGTTCTTC.

This sequence joins TRBV9 and TRBJ2-6; D uncertain. Germline V CDR1 and CDR2: SGDLS, YYNGEE. The CDR3 has 19 residues. The V gene lost 0 bases and the J gene lost 1 base, with 17 bases spanning the gap. The CDR3: CASSVVPALLLSGANVLTF. The CDR3 coding sequence is TGTGCCAGCAGCGTAGTTCCGGCCCTCCTCTTGTCTGGGGCCAACGTCCTGACTTTC. The whole variable domain, filled in from reference TRBV9 and TRBJ2-6, reads DSGVTQTPKHLITATGQRVTLRCSPRSGDLSVYWYQQSLDQGLQFLIQYYNGEERAKGNILERFSAQQFPDLHSELNLSSLELGDSALYFCASSVVPALLLSGANVLTFGAGSRLTVL.

This clone was detected only once. The chain is built from TRBV5-1 and TRBJ2-1; D might be TRBD2 (5 bases). Germline loops: CDR1 SGHRS, CDR2 YFSETQ. This CDR3 has 13 residues. The V and J ends lost 4 bases and 4 bases respectively, with 9 bases between them. The CDR3 DNA is TGCGCCAGCAGCGATTCGGGGTACAATGAGCAGTTCTTC. It specifies CASSDSGYNEQFF.

The chain recombines TRBV6-5 with TRBJ1-3, with D maybe TRBD1 (5 bases). The CDR3 runs 16 residues. Germline CDR1 reads MNHEY; CDR2 reads SVGAGI. Between the trimmed V and J ends, which lost 1 base and 1 base, there was a span of 11 bases. Here the CDR3 reads CASSYYSRESGNTIYF. In DNA form, the CDR3 reads TGTGCCAGCAGTTACTATTCCAGGGAATCTGGAAACACCATATATTTT.

This sequence joins TRBV7-8 and TRBJ2-2, with 10 positions matching TRBD2. This CDR3 is 16 amino acids long. With 3 bases clipped from V and 7 bases from J, the junction kept 8 bases outside the gene matches. Germline lookup yields CDR1 SGHVS and CDR2 FQNEAQ. Here the CDR3 reads CASSFLSGGAGGELFF. CDR3 nucleotide sequence: TGTGCCAGCAGCTTCTTAAGCGGGGGGGCTGGCGGGGAGCTGTTTTTT.

The sample holds one count of this clone. This rearrangement joins TRBV7-9 to TRBJ1-4, with 7 bases identical to TRBD1. With 10 bases clipped from V and 7 bases from J, the junction kept 6 bases outside the gene matches. The germline V gene encodes CDR1 SEHNR and CDR2 FQNEAQ (reference sequence). This CDR3 contains 12 residues. CDR3 amino acids: CAITGESEKLFF. The CDR3 bases are TGTGCCATTACAGGGGAGAGTGAAAAACTGTTTTTT.

The table lists this clone with a count of one. The CDR3 region is CASSPQGNYGYTF. In DNA, the CDR3 is TGTGCCAGCAGCCCACAGGGTAACTATGGCTACACCTTC. This chain links TRBV7-9 with TRBJ1-2; D may be TRBD1 (6 bases). Germline V gene data show CDR1 as SEHNR and CDR2 as FQNEAQ (reference sequence). V gave up 5 bases and J gave up 1 base, with 8 bases separating them. The CDR3 has 13 amino acids.

The chain employs TRBV11-2 and TRBJ1-2, with D tentatively TRBD1 (5 bases). Germline V gene data show CDR1 as SGHAT and CDR2 as FQNNGV. Between the trimmed V and J ends, which lost 3 bases and 8 bases, there was a span of 7 bases. CDR3 length: 11 amino acids. CDR3 in amino acids: CASSFGGGYTF. The CDR3 DNA reads as TGTGCCAGCAGCTTTGGGGGGGGCTACACCTTC.

The chain recombines TRBV15 with TRBJ2-6; D uncertain. Germline CDR1 LNHNV, CDR2 YYDKDF (reference sequence). Trimming shortened V by 0 bases and J by 2 bases, and 5 bases separated the two germline ends. This CDR3 region has 15 residues. Here the CDR3 DNA reads TGTGCCACCAGCAGAGATACTCCTGGGGCCAACGTCCTGACTTTC. Protein: CATSRDTPGANVLTF.

V and J are TRBV18 and TRBJ2-5; 7 positions match TRBD1. Germline V gene sequence: CDR1 KGHSH, CDR2 LQKENI. V gave up 4 bases and J gave up 5 bases; unmatched junction bases: 4. This CDR3 contains 13 residues. CDR3 DNA: TGTGCCAGCTCACGACAGGGTCGGGAGACCCAGTACTTC. It is translated as CASSRQGRETQYF.